The next 9 T cell receptor beta chains were all read from a single sample in a study of cytomegalovirus exposure and HLA in healthy donors. The study ran its PCR with 60 Vbeta and 13 Jbeta primers. The repertoire was sequenced with immunoSEQ multiplex PCR; TCRdb's copy has only in-frame clones and lacks some. This table holds 150,000 to 200,000 clones, about 81% found once. Sequenced input: PBMCs. Receptors were obtained from a woman in her 30s in good health and CMV-seronegative.

The rearrangement uses TRBV2 and TRBJ1-5; 10 bases match TRBD1. This CDR3 is built from 15 residues. Trimming cost V 8 bases and J 5 bases; bases outside gene matches: 9. The germline gives CDR1 SNHLY, CDR2 FYNNEI. CDR3 bases: TGTGCCAGCGGACTAACCGGGACAGGGGATCAGCCCCAGCATTTT. Translated, it gives CASGLTGTGDQPQHF.

The chain combines TRBV10-1 with TRBJ2-7, with TRBD2 identical over 7 bases. V was clipped by 0 bases and J by 3 bases; unmatched bases: 11. The CDR3 totals 17 residues. Germline V CDR1 and CDR2: WNHNN, SYGVQD (reference sequence). CDR3 nucleotide sequence: TGCGCCAGCAGTGAGTCGGAGGGCGGGAGAGAGCGCTACGAGCAGTACTTC. It translates to CASSESEGGRERYEQYF.

This chain connects TRBV7-6 to TRBJ2-7; 10 bases fit TRBD1. With 5 bases clipped from V and 3 bases from J, the junction kept 10 bases outside the gene matches. Germline lookup yields CDR1 SGHVS and CDR2 FNYEAQ. CDR3 size: 16 residues. CDR3 protein: CASSPLAGQGNYEQYF. The CDR3, as DNA: TGTGCCAGCAGCCCATTGGCGGGACAGGGGAACTACGAGCAGTACTTC. The full variable domain, in which reference TRBV7-6 and TRBJ2-7 provide the parts outside the CDR3, is GAGVSQSPRYKVTKRGQDVALRCDPISGHVSLYWYRQALGQGPEFLTYFNYEAQQDKSGLPNDRFSAERPEGSISTLTIQRTEQRDSAMYRCASSPLAGQGNYEQYFGPGTRLTVT.

V and J are TRBV19 and TRBJ2-7; weak D call: TRBD1 (6 bases). Germline CDR1 is LNHDA and CDR2 is SQIVND (reference sequence). CDR3 length: 13 amino acids. V was clipped by 7 bases and J by 5 bases, with 15 bases between them. CDR3 bases: TGTGCCAGTAAGTCCAAAACAGGGCACGAGCAGTACTTC. Translation gives CASKSKTGHEQYF.

The chain has TRBV4-2 and TRBJ1-5; 8 nucleotides line up with TRBD1. V dropped 1 base and J dropped 5; count of bases not matched to a gene: 4. The CDR3 is 15 amino acids. Looked up from germline, CDR1 is LGHNA and CDR2 is YNFKEQ. CDR3 coding DNA: TGTGCCAGCAGCCAAGGGGACAGGAGCGATCAGCCCCAGCATTTT. Translating it yields CASSQGDRSDQPQHF.

The V and J genes are TRBV4-1 and TRBJ1-5; 10 positions agree with TRBD1. Germline values: CDR1 MGHRA, CDR2 YSYEKL. Trimming at V came to 0 bases and at J to 11 bases, leaving 13 bases not matched to a gene. The CDR3 covers 17 residues. The CDR3 loop reads CASSQEGDRGPDGAQHF. The CDR3 nucleotides read TGCGCCAGCAGCCAAGAGGGGGACAGGGGACCCGATGGGGCCCAGCATTTT.

Many counts were recorded for this clone. This chain joins TRBV7-6 and TRBJ1-5; 7 nucleotides match TRBD1. The V and J ends lost 4 bases and 5 bases, in that order; junction bases with no gene match: 5. Germline assignment: CDR1 SGHVS and CDR2 FNYEAQ. The CDR3 consists of 14 residues. CDR3 sequence reads: CASSSLQGDQPQHF. The CDR3 DNA sequence: TGTGCCAGCAGCTCGCTCCAGGGGGATCAGCCCCAGCATTTT.

CDR3 sequence: CASRVGFGGEQFF. The CDR3 DNA follows: TGTGCCAGCAGGGTCGGGTTTGGCGGTGAGCAGTTCTTC. The rearrangement links TRBV5-8 to TRBJ2-1; D is unclear. V lost 5 bases and J lost 9, with 15 bases in between. The CDR3 runs to 13 residues. CDR1 SGHTS and CDR2 YDEGEE come from the germline V gene.

The genes are TRBV18 and TRBJ1-4; TRBD1 matches 8 bases. Germline V gene lookup returns CDR1 KGHSH and CDR2 LQKENI. The length of the CDR3 is 14 residues. After removal of 5 bases from V and 4 bases from J, the junction contained 3 bases not matched to a gene. The CDR3, as DNA: TGTGCCAGCTCATCGGGACAGGATAATGAAAAACTGTTTTTT. Its translation: CASSSGQDNEKLFF.